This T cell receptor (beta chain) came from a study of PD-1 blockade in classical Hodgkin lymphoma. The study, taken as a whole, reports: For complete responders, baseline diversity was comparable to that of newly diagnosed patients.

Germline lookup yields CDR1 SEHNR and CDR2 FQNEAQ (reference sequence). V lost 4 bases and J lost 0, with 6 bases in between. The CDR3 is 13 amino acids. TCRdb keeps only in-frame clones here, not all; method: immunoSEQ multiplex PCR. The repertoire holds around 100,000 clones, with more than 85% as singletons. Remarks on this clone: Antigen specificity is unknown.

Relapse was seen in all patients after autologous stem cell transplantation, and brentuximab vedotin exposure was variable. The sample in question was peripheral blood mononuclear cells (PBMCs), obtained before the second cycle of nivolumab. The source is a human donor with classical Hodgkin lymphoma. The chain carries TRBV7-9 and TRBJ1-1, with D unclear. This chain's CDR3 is CASSYTLNTEAFF. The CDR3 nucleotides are TGTGCCAGCAGCTACACCCTGAACACTGAAGCTTTCTTT.